The 3 T cell receptor beta chains below all came from one sample that was sequenced in a study of cytomegalovirus exposure and HLA in healthy donors. In the PCR, 60 Vbeta and 13 Jbeta primers were used. Sequencing was performed with immunoSEQ multiplex PCR; in TCRdb, only in-frame clones are kept and a portion is missing. The top ten clones hold more than 2% of a sample with about 120,000 clones, 74% of them seen once. The sequencing input was PBMCs. These receptors were obtained from a human donor in good health.

This clone was detected only once. The rearrangement links TRBV6-4 to TRBJ2-1; 7 bases fit TRBD2. The V gene's germline CDR1 is MRHNA and CDR2 SNTAGT. The CDR3 covers 14 residues. The trim removed 4 bases at V and 4 bases at J, leaving 4 bases unmatched. The CDR3 DNA follows: TGTGCCAGCAGTGTGGAAGCGGGGTACAATGAGCAGTTCTTC. This codes for CASSVEAGYNEQFF.

This clone was seen only once. The rearrangement joins TRBV9 to TRBJ2-5, with 8 bases that match TRBD1. The CDR3 contains 15 residues. The germline V gene has CDR1 SGDLS and CDR2 YYNGEE. Trimming took 1 base from V and 5 from J; bases not matched to a gene: 7. The CDR3 spells CASSVSGTGGETQYF. CDR3 DNA sequence: TGTGCCAGCAGCGTATCCGGGACAGGAGGCGAGACCCAGTACTTC.

This clone appeared a few times. V gene TRBV6-5 combines with J gene TRBJ2-5, with 9 bases aligning to TRBD1. J was trimmed by 0 bases and V by 5 bases; bases with no gene match: 4. CDR1 and CDR2 from the germline V gene are MNHEY and SVGAGI. The CDR3 spans 15 residues. CDR3 sequence (DNA): TGTGCCAGCAGTCATGACAGGGGGTACCAAGAGACCCAGTACTTC. Residues: CASSHDRGYQETQYF.